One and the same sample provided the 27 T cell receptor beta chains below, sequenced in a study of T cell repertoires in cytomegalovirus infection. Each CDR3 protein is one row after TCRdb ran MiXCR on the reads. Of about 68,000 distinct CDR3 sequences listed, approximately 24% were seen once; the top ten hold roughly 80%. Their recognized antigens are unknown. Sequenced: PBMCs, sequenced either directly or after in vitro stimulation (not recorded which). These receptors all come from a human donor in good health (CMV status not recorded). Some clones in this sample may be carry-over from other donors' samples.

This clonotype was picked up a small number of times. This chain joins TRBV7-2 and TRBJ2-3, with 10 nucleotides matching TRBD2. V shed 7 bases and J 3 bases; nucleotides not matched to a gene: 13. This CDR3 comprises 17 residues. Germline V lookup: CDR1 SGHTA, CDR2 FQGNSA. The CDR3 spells CASNRGGLAVRTDTQYF. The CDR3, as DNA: TGTGCCAGCAACAGAGGAGGACTAGCGGTTAGGACAGATACGCAGTATTTT.

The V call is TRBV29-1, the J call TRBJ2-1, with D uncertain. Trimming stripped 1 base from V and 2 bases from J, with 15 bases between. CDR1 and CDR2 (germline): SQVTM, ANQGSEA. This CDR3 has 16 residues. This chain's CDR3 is CSVEGLPLTTYNEQFF. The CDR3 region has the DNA TGCAGCGTTGAAGGCCTACCATTAACCACCTACAATGAGCAGTTCTTC.

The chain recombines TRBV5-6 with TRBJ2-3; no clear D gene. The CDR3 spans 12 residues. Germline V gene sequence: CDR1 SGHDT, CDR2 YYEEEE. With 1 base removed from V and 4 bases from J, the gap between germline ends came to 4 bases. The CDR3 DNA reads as TGTGCCAGCAGCTTGTCAGCAGATACGCAGTATTTT. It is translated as CASSLSADTQYF.

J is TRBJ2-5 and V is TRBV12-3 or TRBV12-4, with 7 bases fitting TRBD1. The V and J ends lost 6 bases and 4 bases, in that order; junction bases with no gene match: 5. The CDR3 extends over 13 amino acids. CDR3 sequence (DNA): TGTGCCAGCAGATTCTCAGGGGGAGAGACCCAGTACTTC. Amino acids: CASRFSGGETQYF.

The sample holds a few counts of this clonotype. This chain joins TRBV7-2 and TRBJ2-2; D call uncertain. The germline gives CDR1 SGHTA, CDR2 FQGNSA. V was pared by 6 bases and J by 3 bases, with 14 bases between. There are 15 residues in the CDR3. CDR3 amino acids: CASRGSSYDTGELFF. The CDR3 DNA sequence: TGTGCCAGCAGGGGGTCCAGCTATGACACCGGGGAGCTGTTTTTT.

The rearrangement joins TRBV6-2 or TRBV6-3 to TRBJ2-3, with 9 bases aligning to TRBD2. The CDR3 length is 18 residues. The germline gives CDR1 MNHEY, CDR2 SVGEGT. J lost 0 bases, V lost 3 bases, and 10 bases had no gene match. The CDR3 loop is CASSYLPLTSGSTDTQYF. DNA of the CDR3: TGTGCCAGCAGTTATTTGCCCCTGACTAGCGGAAGCACAGATACGCAGTATTTT.

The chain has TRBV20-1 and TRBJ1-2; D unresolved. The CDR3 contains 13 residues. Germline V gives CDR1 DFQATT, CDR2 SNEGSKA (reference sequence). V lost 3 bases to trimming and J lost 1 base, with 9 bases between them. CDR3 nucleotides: TGCAGTGCTAGTTCACTCAATAACTATGGCTACACCTTC. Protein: CSASSLNNYGYTF.

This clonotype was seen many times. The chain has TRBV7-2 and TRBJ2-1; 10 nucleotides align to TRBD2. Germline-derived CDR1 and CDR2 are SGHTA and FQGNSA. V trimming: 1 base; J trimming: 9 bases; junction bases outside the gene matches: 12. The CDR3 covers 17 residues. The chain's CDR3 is CASSLGRPGTSDGEQFF. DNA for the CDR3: TGTGCCAGCAGCTTAGGGAGGCCCGGGACTAGCGACGGTGAGCAGTTCTTC.

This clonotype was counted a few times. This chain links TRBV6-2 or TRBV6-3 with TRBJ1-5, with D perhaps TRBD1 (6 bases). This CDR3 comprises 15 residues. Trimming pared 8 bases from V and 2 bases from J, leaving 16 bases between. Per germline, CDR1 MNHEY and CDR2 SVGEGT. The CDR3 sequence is CASRTDNLGNQPQHF. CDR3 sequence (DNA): TGTGCCAGCCGGACAGACAACCTTGGCAATCAGCCCCAGCATTTT.

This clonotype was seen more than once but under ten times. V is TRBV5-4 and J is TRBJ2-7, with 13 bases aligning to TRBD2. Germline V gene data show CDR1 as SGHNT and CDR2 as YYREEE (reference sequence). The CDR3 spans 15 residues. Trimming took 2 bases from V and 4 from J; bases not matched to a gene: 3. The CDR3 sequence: CASSLGTSGIYEQYF. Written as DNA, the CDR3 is TGTGCCAGCAGCTTAGGGACTAGCGGGATTTACGAGCAGTACTTC.

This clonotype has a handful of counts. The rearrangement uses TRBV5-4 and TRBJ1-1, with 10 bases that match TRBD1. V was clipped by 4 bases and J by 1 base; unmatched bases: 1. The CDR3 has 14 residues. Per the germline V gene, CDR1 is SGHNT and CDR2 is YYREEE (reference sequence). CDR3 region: CASSRQGANTEAFF. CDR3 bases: TGTGCCAGCAGCAGACAGGGGGCGAACACTGAAGCTTTCTTT.

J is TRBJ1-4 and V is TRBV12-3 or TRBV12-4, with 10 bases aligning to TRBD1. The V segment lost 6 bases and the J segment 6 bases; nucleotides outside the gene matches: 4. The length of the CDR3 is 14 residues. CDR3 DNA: TGTGCCAGCAGCTCCGGGACAGGGGATGAAAAACTGTTTTTT. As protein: CASSSGTGDEKLFF.

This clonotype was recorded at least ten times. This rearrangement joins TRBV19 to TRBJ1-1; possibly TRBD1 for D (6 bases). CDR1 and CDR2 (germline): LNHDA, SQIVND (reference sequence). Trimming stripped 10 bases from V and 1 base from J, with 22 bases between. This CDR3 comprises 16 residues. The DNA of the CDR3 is TGTGCCACCATCGACCGGGGGGGGGCGAGGAACACTGAAGCTTTCTTT. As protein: CATIDRGGARNTEAFF.

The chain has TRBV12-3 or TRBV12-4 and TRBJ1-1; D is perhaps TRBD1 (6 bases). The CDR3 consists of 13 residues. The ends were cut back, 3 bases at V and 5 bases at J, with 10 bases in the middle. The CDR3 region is CASSFEGGTEAFF. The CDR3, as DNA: TGTGCCAGCAGTTTCGAGGGGGGGACTGAAGCTTTCTTT.

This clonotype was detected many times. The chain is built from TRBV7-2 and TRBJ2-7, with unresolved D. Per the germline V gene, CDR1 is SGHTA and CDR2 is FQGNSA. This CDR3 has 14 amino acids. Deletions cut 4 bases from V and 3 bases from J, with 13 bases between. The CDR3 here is CASSSNPLFYEQYF. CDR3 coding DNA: TGTGCCAGCAGCTCCAACCCTCTATTCTACGAGCAGTACTTC. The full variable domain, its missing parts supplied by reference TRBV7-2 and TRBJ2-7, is GAGVSQSPSNKVTEKGKDVELRCDPISGHTALYWYRQSLGQGLEFLIYFQGNSAPDKSGLPSDRFSAERTGGSVSTLTIQRTQQEDSAVYLCASSSNPLFYEQYFGPGTRLTVT.

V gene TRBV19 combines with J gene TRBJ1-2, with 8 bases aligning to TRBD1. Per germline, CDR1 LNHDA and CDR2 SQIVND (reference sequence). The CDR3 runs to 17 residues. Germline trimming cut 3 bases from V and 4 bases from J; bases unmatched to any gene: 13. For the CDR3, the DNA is TGTGCCAGTAGTATCACCAGGGGGCCCCCCCAACTCTATGGCTACACCTTC. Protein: CASSITRGPPQLYGYTF.

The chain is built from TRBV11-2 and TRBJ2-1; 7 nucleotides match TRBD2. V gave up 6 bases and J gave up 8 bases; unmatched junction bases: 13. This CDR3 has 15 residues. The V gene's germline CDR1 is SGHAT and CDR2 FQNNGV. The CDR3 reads CASRGTAGAGHEQFF. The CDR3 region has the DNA TGTGCCAGCAGGGGTACGGCGGGAGCGGGACATGAGCAGTTCTTC. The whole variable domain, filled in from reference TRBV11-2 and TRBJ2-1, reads EAGVAQSPRYKIIEKRQSVAFWCNPISGHATLYWYQQILGQGPKLLIQFQNNGVVDDSQLPKDRFSAERLKGVDSTLKIQPAKLEDSAVYLCASRGTAGAGHEQFFGPGTRLTVL.

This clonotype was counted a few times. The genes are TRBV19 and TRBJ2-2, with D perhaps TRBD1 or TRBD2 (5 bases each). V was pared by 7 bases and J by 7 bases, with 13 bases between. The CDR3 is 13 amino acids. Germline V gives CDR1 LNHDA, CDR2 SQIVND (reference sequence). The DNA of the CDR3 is TGTGCCAGTAACGGGGCGGGCAGCGGGGAGCTGTTTTTT. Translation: CASNGAGSGELFF.

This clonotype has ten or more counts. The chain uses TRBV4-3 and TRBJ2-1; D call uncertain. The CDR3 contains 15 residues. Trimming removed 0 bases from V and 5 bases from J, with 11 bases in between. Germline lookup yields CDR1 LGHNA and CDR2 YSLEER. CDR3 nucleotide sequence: TGCGCCAGCAGCCAAGAGGGTACCGGAAACAATGAGCAGTTCTTC. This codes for CASSQEGTGNNEQFF.

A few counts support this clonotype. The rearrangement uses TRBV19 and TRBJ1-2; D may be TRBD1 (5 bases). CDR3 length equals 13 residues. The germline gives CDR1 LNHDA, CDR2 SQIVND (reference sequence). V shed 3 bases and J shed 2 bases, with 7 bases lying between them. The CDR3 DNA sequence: TGTGCCAGTAGTATGGGGCTCAACTATGGCTACACCTTC. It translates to CASSMGLNYGYTF.

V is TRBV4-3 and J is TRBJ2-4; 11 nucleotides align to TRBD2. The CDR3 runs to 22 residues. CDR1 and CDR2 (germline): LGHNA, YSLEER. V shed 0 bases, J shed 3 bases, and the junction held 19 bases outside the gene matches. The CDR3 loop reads CASSQDRISGTSGPRVKNIQYF. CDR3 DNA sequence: TGCGCCAGCAGCCAAGATAGGATATCGGGGACTAGCGGCCCCCGGGTCAAAAACATTCAGTACTTC.

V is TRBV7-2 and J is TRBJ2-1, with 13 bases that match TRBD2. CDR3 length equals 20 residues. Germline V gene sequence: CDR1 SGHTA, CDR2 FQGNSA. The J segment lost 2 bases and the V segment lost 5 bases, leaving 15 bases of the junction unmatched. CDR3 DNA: TGTGCCAGCAGCGCCAACCCGGGACTAGCGGGATTCCCCACCTACAATGAGCAGTTCTTC. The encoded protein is CASSANPGLAGFPTYNEQFF. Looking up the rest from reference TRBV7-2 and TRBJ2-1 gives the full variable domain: GAGVSQSPSNKVTEKGKDVELRCDPISGHTALYWYRQSLGQGLEFLIYFQGNSAPDKSGLPSDRFSAERTGGSVSTLTIQRTQQEDSAVYLCASSANPGLAGFPTYNEQFFGPGTRLTVL.

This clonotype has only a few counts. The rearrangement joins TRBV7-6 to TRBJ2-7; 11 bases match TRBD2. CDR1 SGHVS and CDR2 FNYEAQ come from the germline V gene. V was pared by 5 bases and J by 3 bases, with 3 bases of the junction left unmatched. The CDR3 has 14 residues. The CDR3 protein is CASSPSGRYYEQYV. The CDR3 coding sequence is TGTGCCAGCAGCCCTAGCGGGAGGTACTACGAGCAGTACGTC.

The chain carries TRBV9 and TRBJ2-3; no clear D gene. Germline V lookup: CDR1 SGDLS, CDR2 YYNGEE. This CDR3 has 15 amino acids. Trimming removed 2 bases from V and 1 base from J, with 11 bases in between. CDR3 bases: TGTGCCAGCAGCGTTTCGGCTATTGGCACAGATACGCAGTATTTT. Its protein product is CASSVSAIGTDTQYF.

The CDR3 DNA follows: TGTGCCAGCAACGCCGATGGGCGGGAGGGCAAAGAGACCCAGTACTTC. It yields the protein CASNADGREGKETQYF. V usage is TRBV28 and J usage is TRBJ2-5, with 9 bases lining up with TRBD2. The germline gives CDR1 MDHEN, CDR2 SYDVKM. J was trimmed by 3 bases and V by 7 bases; bases with no gene match: 12. This CDR3 spans 16 amino acids.

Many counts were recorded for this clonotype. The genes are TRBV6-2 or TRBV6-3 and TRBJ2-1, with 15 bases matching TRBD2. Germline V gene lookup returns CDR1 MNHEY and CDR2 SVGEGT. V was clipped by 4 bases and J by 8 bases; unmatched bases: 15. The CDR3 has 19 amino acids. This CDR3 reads CASSSRTSGRAKHIYEQFF. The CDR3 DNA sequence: TGTGCCAGCAGTTCCAGGACTAGCGGGAGGGCCAAGCATATCTATGAGCAGTTCTTC.

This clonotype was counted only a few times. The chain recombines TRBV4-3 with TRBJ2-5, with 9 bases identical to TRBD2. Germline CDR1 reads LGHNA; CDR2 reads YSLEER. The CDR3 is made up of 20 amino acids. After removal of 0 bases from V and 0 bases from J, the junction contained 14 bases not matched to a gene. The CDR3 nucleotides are TGCGCCAGCAGCCAAGATCCGGCTAGCGGGACACACGGGTACCAAGAGACCCAGTACTTC. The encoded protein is CASSQDPASGTHGYQETQYF.